The 20 T cell receptor beta chains given below trace back to one sample, sequenced in a study of brain T cells in children with intractable seizures. Method: immunoSEQ multiplex PCR; TCRdb's copy keeps in-frame clones and lacks some. The table records hundreds of thousands of clones, 85% to 95% of them present only once. Time point of the sample: blood from clinic visit 5 months post-surgery; TSC patient then seizure free. Here the sequenced sample was peripheral blood, taken less than 6 months after surgery. The source of these receptors is a boy in the first two years of life with tuberous sclerosis and intractable seizures.

V is TRBV4-2 and J is TRBJ1-2; TRBD1 agrees at 9 bases. The V segment lost 4 bases and the J segment 4 bases; nucleotides outside the gene matches: 1. From germline, CDR1 is LGHNA and CDR2 YNFKEQ. The length of the CDR3 is 13 residues. The CDR3 DNA reads TGTGCCAGCAGCCCGACAGGGGGCTATGGCTACACCTTC. This translates into CASSPTGGYGYTF.

CDR3 loop: CASSQYGGRGNYGYTF. In nucleotides, the CDR3 is TGTGCCAGCAGTCAGTACGGGGGCAGGGGTAACTATGGCTACACCTTC. The chain recombines TRBV6-6 with TRBJ1-2; TRBD1 might be the D (6 bases). V dropped 5 bases and J dropped 1 base, with 17 bases sitting between them. CDR3 length: 16 amino acids. The germline V gene encodes CDR1 MNHNY and CDR2 SVGAGI (reference sequence).

The J gene is TRBJ1-6, the V gene TRBV5-1, with D perhaps matching TRBD1 (6 bases). This CDR3 is built from 15 residues. CDR1 is SGHRS, CDR2 YFSETQ, per germline. V lost 0 bases and J 5 bases, leaving 9 bases between the germline ends. CDR3 protein: CASSLAGQHNSPLHF. Here the CDR3 DNA reads TGCGCCAGCAGCTTGGCGGGACAACATAATTCACCCCTCCACTTT.

The V call is TRBV7-2, the J call TRBJ1-6; possibly TRBD1 for D (6 bases). The CDR3 has 15 amino acids. The V gene lost 1 base and the J gene lost 8 bases, with 12 bases spanning the gap. Germline V gene data show CDR1 as SGHTA and CDR2 as FQGNSA. CDR3 in DNA: TGTGCCAGCAGCTTAGAGTCGGGGGCGGATTCACCCCTCCACTTT. Its translation: CASSLESGADSPLHF.

The genes are TRBV25-1 and TRBJ1-3; D uncertain. The CDR3 has 14 residues. The V end was cut by 3 bases, the J end by 1 base, with 7 bases between. Looked up from germline, CDR1 is MGHDK and CDR2 is SYGVNS. CDR3 in amino acids: CASSDTESGNTIYF. CDR3 nucleotides: TGTGCCAGCAGTGATACGGAGTCTGGAAACACCATATATTTT.

This chain uses TRBV5-4 with TRBJ1-2, with D maybe TRBD1 (6 bases). The CDR3 has 14 residues. The germline CDR1 and CDR2 sequences are SGHNT and YYREEE (reference sequence). Trimming removed 1 base from V and 14 bases from J, with 21 bases in between. CDR3 sequence reads: CASSLLVQGGPGTF. DNA for the CDR3: TGTGCCAGCAGCTTGCTCGTACAGGGCGGGCCGGGGACCTTC.

The V and J genes are TRBV28 and TRBJ1-3, with D uncertain. This CDR3 has 16 amino acids. Germline CDR1 is MDHEN and CDR2 is SYDVKM. The V gene lost 6 bases and the J gene lost 2 bases, with 17 bases spanning the gap. DNA for the CDR3: TGTGCCAGCAGCACAAACCATAGGGTGGCTGGAAACACCATATATTTT. Protein: CASSTNHRVAGNTIYF.

The rearrangement uses TRBV6-5 and TRBJ1-1; D perhaps matches TRBD1 (6 bases). The V end was cut by 7 bases, the J end by 6 bases, with 18 bases between. The length of the CDR3 is 14 residues. CDR1 is MNHEY, CDR2 SVGAGI, per germline. As DNA, the CDR3 is TGTGCCAGCACAAACAGGGATCTGTTAGCTGAAGCTTTCTTT. Translated: CASTNRDLLAEAFF.

The J gene is TRBJ2-2, the V gene TRBV7-9, with 14 bases identical to TRBD2. The germline CDR1 and CDR2 sequences are SEHNR and FQNEAQ (reference sequence). With 5 bases clipped from V and 6 bases from J, the junction kept 11 bases outside the gene matches. The CDR3 runs 18 residues. The CDR3 loop is CASSGDLRLAGGPGELFF. CDR3 DNA sequence: TGTGCCAGCAGCGGAGACCTAAGACTAGCGGGGGGGCCCGGGGAGCTGTTTTTT.

This sequence joins TRBV4-1 and TRBJ1-2; 8 bases fit TRBD1. The germline V gene has CDR1 MGHRA and CDR2 YSYEKL. The V gene end was trimmed by 1 base and the J gene end by 6 bases; junction bases not matched to a gene: 7. There are 15 residues in the CDR3. Here the CDR3 DNA reads TGCGCCAGCAGCCAAGTCGCAGGGGGCGCGAATGGCTACACCTTC. It translates to CASSQVAGGANGYTF.

This sequence joins TRBV9 and TRBJ2-6; 10 bases fit TRBD1. The CDR3 runs to 17 residues. The V gene's germline CDR1 is SGDLS and CDR2 YYNGEE. Losses at the gene ends were 5 bases for V and 0 bases for J; bases not matched to a gene: 5. CDR3 sequence: CASSPGQGNSGANVLTF. The DNA for the CDR3 is TGTGCCAGCAGTCCGGGACAGGGGAACTCTGGGGCCAACGTCCTGACTTTC.

The DNA for the CDR3 is TGTGCCAGTCAGGGATCTGGGGCCAACGTCCTGACTTTC. Protein product: CASQGSGANVLTF. This rearrangement joins TRBV6-5 to TRBJ2-6; D is possibly TRBD1 (5 bases). The V gene's germline CDR1 is MNHEY and CDR2 SVGAGI. V lost 9 bases, J lost 1 base, and 7 bases lay in between. The CDR3 sequence is 13 residues long.

This clone has only one observation. V and J are TRBV5-4 and TRBJ1-1, with a weak D call TRBD1 (5 bases). This CDR3 spans 16 amino acids. V was cut by 2 bases and J by 5 bases, with 19 bases left in between. Germline V lookup: CDR1 SGHNT, CDR2 YYREEE (reference sequence). CDR3 in DNA: TGTGCCAGCAGCTTCCAAGGGGCCTCCATGGGGACTGAAGCTTTCTTT. Protein product: CASSFQGASMGTEAFF.

The table lists this clone with a count of one. The gene calls are TRBV9 and TRBJ2-5, with TRBD2 matching 8 bases. The CDR3 is made up of 16 amino acids. V shed 4 bases and J 2 bases; nucleotides not matched to a gene: 10. The germline V gene encodes CDR1 SGDLS and CDR2 YYNGEE. CDR3 in DNA: TGTGCCAGCAGCCTTCTGGGACTAGGTGGGCAAGAGACCCAGTACTTC. This codes for CASSLLGLGGQETQYF. Drawing the rest from reference TRBV9 and TRBJ2-5, the complete variable domain is DSGVTQTPKHLITATGQRVTLRCSPRSGDLSVYWYQQSLDQGLQFLIQYYNGEERAKGNILERFSAQQFPDLHSELNLSSLELGDSALYFCASSLLGLGGQETQYFGPGTRLLVL.

The V call is TRBV19, the J call TRBJ2-5; D possibly corresponds to TRBD2 (6 bases). CDR3 length equals 12 residues. V gave up 5 bases and J gave up 2 bases, with 6 bases separating them. Germline lookup yields CDR1 LNHDA and CDR2 SQIVND (reference sequence). The CDR3 protein is CASSGTQETQYF. The CDR3 nucleotides are TGTGCCAGTAGTGGGACTCAAGAGACCCAGTACTTC.

The chain carries TRBV5-4 and TRBJ2-1; a possible D gene is TRBD2 (7 bases). CDR1 is SGHNT and CDR2 is YYREEE in the germline V gene (reference sequence). The length of the CDR3 is 15 residues. V was shortened by 1 base and J by 4 bases, with 12 bases between the two germline ends. CDR3 in amino acids: CASSLRGGPYNEQFF. The CDR3 DNA follows: TGTGCCAGCAGCTTGAGGGGGGGGCCATACAATGAGCAGTTCTTC.

The rearrangement joins TRBV5-4 to TRBJ1-2; 7 bases are a match to TRBD1. Germline values: CDR1 SGHNT, CDR2 YYREEE (reference sequence). This CDR3 has 13 residues. J lost 7 bases, V lost 3 bases, and 6 bases had no gene match. The CDR3 DNA reads TGTGCCAGCAGCTCGGATGACAGGGCTGGCTACACCTTC. It yields the protein CASSSDDRAGYTF.

This chain uses TRBV5-8 with TRBJ1-1; 7 bases agree with TRBD1. Germline V CDR1 and CDR2: SGHTS, YDEGEE. The V gene end was trimmed by 5 bases and the J gene end by 6 bases; junction bases not matched to a gene: 10. The CDR3 loop spans 14 amino acids. CDR3 region: CASRQTGAVAEAFF. The CDR3 DNA is TGTGCCAGCAGACAAACAGGGGCGGTGGCTGAAGCTTTCTTT.

This clone came up once. The gene calls are TRBV19 and TRBJ1-3, with D uncertain. Germline V gene sequence: CDR1 LNHDA, CDR2 SQIVND (reference sequence). Trimming took off 8 bases at V and 4 bases at J, with 6 bases between the two ends. The CDR3 sequence is 11 residues long. The CDR3 region has the DNA TGTGCCAGTTCTTCCGGAAACACCATATATTTT. Translation gives CASSSGNTIYF.

This clone came up once. The V call is TRBV27, the J call TRBJ2-7, with D perhaps assigned TRBD1 or TRBD2 (5 bases each). CDR1 is MNHEY and CDR2 is SMNVEV in the germline V gene (reference sequence). The CDR3 extends over 13 amino acids. Trimming cost V 6 bases and J 6 bases, with 15 bases left between them. The CDR3 is CASRPTGAPEQYF. The CDR3 DNA reads as TGTGCCAGCAGGCCCACCGGGGCCCCCGAGCAGTACTTC.